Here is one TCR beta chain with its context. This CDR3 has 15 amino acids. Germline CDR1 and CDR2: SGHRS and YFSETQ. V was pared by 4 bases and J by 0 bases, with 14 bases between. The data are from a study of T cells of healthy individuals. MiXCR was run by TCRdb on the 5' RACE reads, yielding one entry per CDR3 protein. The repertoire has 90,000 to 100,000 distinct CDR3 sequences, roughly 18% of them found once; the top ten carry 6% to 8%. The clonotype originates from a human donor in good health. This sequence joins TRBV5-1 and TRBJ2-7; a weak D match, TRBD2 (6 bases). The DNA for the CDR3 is TGCGCCAGCAGCGTCCGGGACGGGAGCTCCTACGAGCAGTACTTC. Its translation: CASSVRDGSSYEQYF. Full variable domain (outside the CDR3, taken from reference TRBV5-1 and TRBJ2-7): KAGVTQTPRYLIKTRGQQVTLSCSPISGHRSVSWYQQTPGQGLQFLFEYFSETQRNKGNFPGRFSGRQFSNSRSEMNVSTLELGDSALYLCASSVRDGSSYEQYFGPGTRLTVT.